Sequencing of this T cell receptor beta chain was carried out in a study of T cells in Graves' hyperthyroidism and ophthalmopathy. Researchers amplified the TCR beta CDR3 regions from RNA transcripts. The study used the HTBI primer set for a first-round RT-PCR of the TCR CDR3. One entry per CDR3 protein results from TCRdb running MiXCR on the multiplex PCR reads. This sample yields fewer than 450,000 distinct CDR3 sequences, of which roughly 18% are seen a single time; 40% belongs to the top ten. Remarks on this clonotype: What it binds is unknown.

Study results and limitations: Ophthalmopathy could be told apart from stable hyperthyroidism with a 13 V-J model. Blood also carried most thyroid clonotypes expanded above 0.001.

The cohort's ophthalmopathy patients, a group with duration under 3 months, had a Clinical Activity Score of at least 3 and a NOSPECS grade of at least 4. With V trimmed by 5 bases and J by 4 bases, 8 bases remained unmatched. The CDR3 runs to 16 residues. Germline values: CDR1 SGDLS, CDR2 YYNGEE. The TCR was taken from a man in his late teens or twenties with Graves' ophthalmopathy. The rearrangement links TRBV9 to TRBJ2-1; 11 nucleotides agree with TRBD2. Material for sequencing was blood. The CDR3 coding sequence is TGTGCCAGCAGTCCGTTTATAGCGGGGGGGTACAATGAGCAGTTCTTC. Protein: CASSPFIAGGYNEQFF. The entire variable domain, with the rest obtained from reference TRBV9 and TRBJ2-1, is as follows: DSGVTQTPKHLITATGQRVTLRCSPRSGDLSVYWYQQSLDQGLQFLIQYYNGEERAKGNILERFSAQQFPDLHSELNLSSLELGDSALYFCASSPFIAGGYNEQFFGPGTRLTVL.